The clone carrying this T cell receptor beta chain came up a few times. Next came a second PCR, run for roughly 6 to 11 cycles, which used a sample-barcoded 5' primer along with a J-beta primer mix. TCRdb passed the 5' RACE reads through MiXCR, listing each CDR3 protein once. The data contain roughly 1.6 million distinct CDR3 sequences, about 31% of them singletons. Germline-derived CDR1 and CDR2 are SNHLY and FYNNEI. CDR3 length equals 15 residues. Trimming took 7 bases from V and 0 from J, leaving 15 bases between them. The data are from a study of blood T cells in healthy people across ages. This receptor was obtained from a woman under 40 in good health. Sequencing was carried out using blood. The chain combines TRBV2 with TRBJ1-2; TRBD1 might be the D (5 bases). The chain's CDR3 is CASTGTLRANYGYTF. The CDR3 DNA is TGTGCCAGCACCGGGACCCTAAGAGCTAACTATGGCTACACCTTC.